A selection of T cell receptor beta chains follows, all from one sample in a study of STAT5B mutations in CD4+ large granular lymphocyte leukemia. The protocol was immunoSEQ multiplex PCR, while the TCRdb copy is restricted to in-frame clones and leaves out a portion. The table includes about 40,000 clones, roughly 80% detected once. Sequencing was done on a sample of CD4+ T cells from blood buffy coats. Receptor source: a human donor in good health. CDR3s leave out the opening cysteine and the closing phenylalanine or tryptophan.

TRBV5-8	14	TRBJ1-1	ASPAGFGFMNTEAF
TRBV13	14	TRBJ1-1	ASSFRDRVMNTEAF
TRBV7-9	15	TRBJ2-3	ASSLAETGWEADTQY
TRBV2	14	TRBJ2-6	ASSPDLASGANVLT
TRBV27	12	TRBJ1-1	ASWGETVDTEAF
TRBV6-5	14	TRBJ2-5	ASSYSSWTAQETQY
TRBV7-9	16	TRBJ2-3	ASSLATATSGRGDTQY
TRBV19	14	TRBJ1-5	ASSIVTGSYNQPQH
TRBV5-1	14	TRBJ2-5	ASSLVMTGGQETQY
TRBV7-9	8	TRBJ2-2	ASSLGELF
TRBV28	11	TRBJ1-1	ASKGSGDTEAF
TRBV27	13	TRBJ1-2	ASSIDAGTGYGYT
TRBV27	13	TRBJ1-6	ASSLTRAYNSPLH
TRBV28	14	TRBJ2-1	ASRGQAPRDYNEQF
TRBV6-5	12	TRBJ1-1	ASTRGQGVTEAF
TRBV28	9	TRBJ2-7	ASSIRQEQY
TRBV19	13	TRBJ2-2	ASMKQGAFTGELF
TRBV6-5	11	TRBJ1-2	ASSSHGNAGYT
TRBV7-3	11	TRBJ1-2	ASSFQGDTGYT
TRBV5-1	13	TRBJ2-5	ASSPGSPTRETQY
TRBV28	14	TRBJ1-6	ASAFNGDRGNSPLH
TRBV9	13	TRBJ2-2	ASSEAPSDTGELF
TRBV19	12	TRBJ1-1	ASSLRQSAGEAF
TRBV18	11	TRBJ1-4	ASSPSDGAELF
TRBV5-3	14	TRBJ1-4	ARSFIIQGKGEKLF
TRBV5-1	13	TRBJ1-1	ASSADRAGDTEAF
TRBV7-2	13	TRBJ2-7	ASSLSTGTAYEQY
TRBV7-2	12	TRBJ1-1	ASSFNRKNTEAF
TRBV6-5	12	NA	ASSYDRGSYEQY
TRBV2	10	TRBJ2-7	ASSESPYEQY
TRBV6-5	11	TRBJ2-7	ASSPDRIGEQY
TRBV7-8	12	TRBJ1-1	ASSPVAGRTEAF
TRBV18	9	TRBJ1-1	ASSEQGQAF
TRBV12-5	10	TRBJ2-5	ASGDVGETQY
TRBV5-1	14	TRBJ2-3	ASGGGGAFSTDTQY
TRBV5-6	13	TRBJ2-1	ASKKQGAYYNEQF
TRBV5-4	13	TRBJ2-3	ASSRRGLSTDTQY
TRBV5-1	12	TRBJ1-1	ASSYGGGKTEAF
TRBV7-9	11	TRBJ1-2	ASSSPVNYGYT
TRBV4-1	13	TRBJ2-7	ASSLVETGYYEQY
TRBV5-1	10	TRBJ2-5	ASRELQETQY
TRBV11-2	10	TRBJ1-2	ASSLASYGYT
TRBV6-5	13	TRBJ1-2	ASRNIGEGSYGYT
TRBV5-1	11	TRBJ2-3	ASRGLAGDTQY
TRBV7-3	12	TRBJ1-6	ASSLGPDNSPLH
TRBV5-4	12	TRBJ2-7	ASSLDRRGAEQY
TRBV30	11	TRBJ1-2	AWSVPGYYGYT
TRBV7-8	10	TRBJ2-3	ASSLVGDTQY
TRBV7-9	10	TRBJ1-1	ASSPQYAEAF
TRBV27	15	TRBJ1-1	ASSTRVFSADATEAF
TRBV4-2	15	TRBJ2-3	ASSQAPGLGRTDTQY